Each of the 5 T cell receptor beta chains below was sequenced from the same sample in a study of T cell responses to AZD1222 COVID-19 vaccine (TCRdb year 2021). Taken with the paper, the label for time point translates to: about 28 days (+/-7) after the second vaccine dose. The sample's treatment or condition label, decoded: meningococcal conjugate vaccine given as trial control. The library was prepared using the immunoSEQ multiplex PCR assay. The table was pulled from immuneACCESS by TCRdb, which kept in-frame rearrangements only. Such tables lose some clones; where checked, under half of the loss comes from unresolved V genes, and the rest has no known cause. The sample contains around 70,000 clones, approximately 90% of them found a single time. Approximately 4.8% of the sample comes from the top ten. Sequencing was performed on peripheral blood, taken 28 days after the second dose of the MenACWY control vaccine. The receptors were sampled from an adult who received the MenACWY meningococcal vaccine as a control.

CDR3 bases: TGTGCCAGCAGTTCATCACCGGGACAGTCAACTAATGAAAAACTGTTTTTT. It specifies CASSSSPGQSTNEKLFF. V usage is TRBV28 and J usage is TRBJ1-4, with 7 nucleotides matching TRBD1. The germline V gene has CDR1 MDHEN and CDR2 SYDVKM. V was pared by 4 bases and J by 0 bases, with 8 bases of the junction left unmatched. This CDR3 has 17 residues.

The chain uses TRBV28 and TRBJ2-5; a weak D match, TRBD1 (6 bases). Trimming removed 2 bases at V and 2 bases at J, with 9 bases between. The CDR3 is made up of 14 amino acids. CDR1 is MDHEN and CDR2 is SYDVKM in the germline V gene. CDR3: CASSLGQPQETQYF. CDR3 DNA: TGTGCCAGCAGTTTAGGACAGCCTCAAGAGACCCAGTACTTC.

This sequence joins TRBV10-3 and TRBJ1-2; no definite D call. CDR3 size: 14 residues. V was cut by 3 bases and J by 4 bases, with 12 bases left in between. Per germline, CDR1 ENHRY and CDR2 SYGVKD. CDR3 protein: CAISDSDPSYGYTF. The CDR3 region has the DNA TGTGCCATCAGTGACTCCGATCCCAGCTATGGCTACACCTTC.

The chain uses TRBV28 and TRBJ1-2, with 9 bases aligning to TRBD1. The CDR3 is 16 amino acids. V was pared by 7 bases and J by 3 bases, with 12 bases of the junction left unmatched. CDR1 is MDHEN and CDR2 is SYDVKM in the germline V gene. In DNA, the CDR3 is TGTGCCAGCACCTCGATGGTCCGGACAGGGGACTATGGCTACACCTTC. Its translation: CASTSMVRTGDYGYTF.

The chain employs TRBV11-2 and TRBJ1-1; 9 nucleotides align to TRBD1. The germline V gene has CDR1 SGHAT and CDR2 FQNNGV. V shed 5 bases and J 4 bases; nucleotides not matched to a gene: 8. CDR3 length equals 15 residues. Here the CDR3 reads CASSPQGARVTEAFF. CDR3 DNA: TGTGCCAGCAGCCCACAGGGGGCTCGAGTCACTGAAGCTTTCTTT.